The rows below give T cell receptor beta chains drawn from one sample of a study of OX40 agonist ivuxolimab in advanced cancers. Produced via immunoSEQ multiplex PCR; TCRdb's table is partial and in-frame only. The sample lists 5,400 or so clones, approximately 64% occurring once. Specimen: CD4+ or CD8+ T cells sorted from blood, collected in a trial of the OX40 agonist ivuxolimab. These receptors all stem from an adult with an advanced solid tumor such as melanoma, head and neck, liver or kidney cancer. The CDR3 runs from the conserved cysteine through the conserved F or W. The D gene is left open where the match is weak. A row's size may be missing; if present it is once, few, many or a size class.

cdr3_aa cdr3_nt j_call clone_size d_call v_call cdr3_length
CASGPGGYTGELFF TGTGCCAGCGGTCCGGGAGGCTACACCGGGGAGCTGTTTTTT TRBJ2-2 - TRBD2 TRBV7-9 14
CASSLLAGGSEQYF TGTGCCAGCAGCTTACTAGCGGGAGGAAGTGAGCAGTACTTC TRBJ2-7 - TRBD2 TRBV11-1 14
CSVWTDSGNTIYF TGCAGCGTGTGGACAGACTCTGGAAACACCATATATTTT TRBJ1-3 - - TRBV29-1 13
CASSSTWTERDNDSPLHF TGTGCCAGCAGCTCAACCTGGACAGAAAGGGATAACGATTCACCCCTCCACTTT TRBJ1-6 - - TRBV7-9 18
CASSQDWTAVDPDNEQFF TGCGCCAGCAGCCAAGATTGGACGGCAGTGGACCCCGACAATGAGCAGTTCTTC TRBJ2-1 few - TRBV4-1 18
CASSVFGILSSYEQYF TGTGCCAGCAGTGTCTTCGGGATCCTAAGCTCCTACGAGCAGTACTTC TRBJ2-7 - - TRBV28 16
CASSTLQGMDYGYTF TGTGCCAGCAGCACACTACAGGGGATGGACTATGGCTACACCTTC TRBJ1-2 - TRBD1 TRBV27 15
CASSLFGEQYF TGTGCCAGCAGTTTATTCGGCGAGCAGTACTTC TRBJ2-7 - - TRBV27 11
CASSRLQGTTNEKLFF TGTGCCAGCAGCAGGCTACAGGGAACAACTAATGAAAAACTGTTTTTT TRBJ1-4 - - TRBV7-9 16
CASLLARVGELFF TGTGCCAGCCTCCTCGCCCGGGTCGGGGAGCTGTTTTTT TRBJ2-2 - - TRBV5-6 13
CASSLGLLGLAGGQEQYF TGTGCCAGCAGCTTAGGGTTATTAGGACTAGCGGGAGGGCAAGAGCAGTACTTC TRBJ2-7 - TRBD2 TRBV7-2 18
CASSFGTLQGTGELFF TGTGCCAGCAGCTTTGGAACCCTTCAGGGCACCGGGGAGCTGTTTTTT TRBJ2-2 once - TRBV7-8 16
CASSFTGGSPYEQYF TGTGCCAGCAGCTTTACGGGAGGTTCTCCCTACGAGCAGTACTTC TRBJ2-7 - TRBD2 TRBV7-2 15
CASSFRPGQGYEKLFF TGTGCCAGCAGTTTCCGACCGGGACAGGGTTATGAAAAACTGTTTTTT TRBJ1-4 - TRBD1 TRBV27 16
CASTPAGRTFTDTQYF TGTGCCAGCACCCCCGCCGGCAGGACCTTCACAGATACGCAGTATTTT TRBJ2-3 few - TRBV9 16
CASSLEIGYEQYF TGTGCCAGCAGTTTGGAGATAGGGTACGAGCAGTACTTC TRBJ2-7 - - TRBV28 13
CASRSRVQITGELFF TGTGCCAGCAGGAGCAGGGTACAAATCACCGGGGAGCTGTTTTTT TRBJ2-2 - - TRBV7-2 15
CASSFGTSAYNEQFF TGTGCCAGCAGCTTTGGGACTAGCGCTTACAATGAGCAGTTCTTC TRBJ2-1 - TRBD2 TRBV7-2 15
CASSWGTGPRGEQFF TGCGCCAGCAGCTGGGGGACAGGCCCTCGGGGTGAGCAGTTCTTC TRBJ2-1 - TRBD1 TRBV5-1 15
CASRGTYSNGYTF TGTGCCAGCAGGGGGACATACTCTAATGGCTACACCTTC TRBJ1-2 - - TRBV27 13
CASSVAGRSFTDTQYF TGTGCCAGCAGCGTAGCTGGGAGAAGCTTCACAGATACGCAGTATTTT TRBJ2-3 - - TRBV9 16
CASSPDLLSREQFF TGTGCCAGCTCACCGGACTTATTGTCACGCGAGCAGTTCTTC TRBJ2-1 - - TRBV18 14